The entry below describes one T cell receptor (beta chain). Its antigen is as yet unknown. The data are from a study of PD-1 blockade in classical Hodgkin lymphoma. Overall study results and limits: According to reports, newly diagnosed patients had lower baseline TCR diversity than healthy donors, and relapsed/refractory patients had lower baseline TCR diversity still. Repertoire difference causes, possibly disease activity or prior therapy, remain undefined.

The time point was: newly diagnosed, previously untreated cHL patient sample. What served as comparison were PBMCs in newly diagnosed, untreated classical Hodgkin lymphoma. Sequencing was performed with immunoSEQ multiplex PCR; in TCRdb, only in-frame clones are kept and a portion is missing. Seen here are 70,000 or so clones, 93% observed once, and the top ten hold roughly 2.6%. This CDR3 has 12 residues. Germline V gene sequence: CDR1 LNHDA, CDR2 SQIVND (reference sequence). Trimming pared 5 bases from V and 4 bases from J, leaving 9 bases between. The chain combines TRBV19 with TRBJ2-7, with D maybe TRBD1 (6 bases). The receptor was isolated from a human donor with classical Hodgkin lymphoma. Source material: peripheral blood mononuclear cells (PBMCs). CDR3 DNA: TGTGCCAGTAGTCCCGGGACATACGAGCAGTACTTC. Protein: CASSPGTYEQYF.